This TCR beta chain was retrieved from a study of T cells and Merkel cell carcinoma outcomes. The study, taken as a whole, reports: Reportedly, T-cell repertoire with density predicts Merkel cell carcinoma outcomes.

On this clone itself: The antigen is unknown.

V lost 4 bases, J lost 3 bases, and 16 bases lay in between. Germline lookup yields CDR1 SGHRS and CDR2 YFSETQ. The CDR3 consists of 15 residues. Assay: immunoSEQ multiplex PCR; the TCRdb copy retains only in-frame clones and omits some. The sample lists fewer than 25,000 clones, more than 65% occurring once. The receptor was isolated from a human donor with Merkel cell carcinoma. Sequences were obtained from tumor tissue from Merkel cell carcinoma. V is TRBV5-1 and J is TRBJ1-1; D possibly corresponds to TRBD1 (5 bases). This chain's CDR3 is CASSPPDRTDTEAFF. In DNA, the CDR3 is TGCGCCAGCAGCCCTCCTGACAGAACAGACACTGAAGCTTTCTTT.